Presented here are 15 T cell receptor beta chains from one specimen sequenced in a study of T cells in Graves' hyperthyroidism and ophthalmopathy (dated by TCRdb to between 2018 and 2021). The library was built by means of multiplex PCR. Data came from an Illumina HiSeq 2000. The TCR beta CDR3 regions were amplified from the RNA transcripts. A first-round RT-PCR of the TCR CDR3 used the HTBI primer set with the Qiagen OneStep RT-PCR kit. The raw public data were reprocessed by TCRdb itself: fastp quality trimming at Q25, MiXCR clonotype calling, in-frame beta chains only. Merged by CDR3 protein, the rows form single entries marked with the most common genes and DNA. Across this sample there are under 300,000 distinct CDR3 sequences, with roughly 13% seen only once. In total, the top ten clones hold less than 8% of the sample. Sequencing was performed on blood. The receptors stem from a woman in her thirties or forties with Graves' hyperthyroidism.

This clonotype was recorded many times. The gene calls are TRBV27 and TRBJ1-2; D gene unclear. CDR1 is MNHEY and CDR2 is SMNVEV in the germline V gene (reference sequence). The CDR3 has 15 residues. V was shortened by 3 bases and J by 6 bases, with 17 bases between the two germline ends. CDR3 sequence: CASSLGQKAANGYTF. CDR3 sequence (DNA): TGTGCCAGCAGTTTGGGCCAAAAGGCCGCTAATGGCTACACCTTC.

This clonotype was counted between two and nine times. The chain links TRBV20-1 to TRBJ2-3, with 10 positions matching TRBD2. The germline V gene has CDR1 DFQATT and CDR2 SNEGSKA (reference sequence). The CDR3 extends over 15 amino acids. V was pared by 5 bases and J by 0 bases, with 5 bases of the junction left unmatched. The CDR3: CSAFLTSGSTDTQYF. The CDR3 DNA reads as TGCAGTGCTTTTCTGACTAGCGGGAGCACAGATACGCAGTATTTT.

About this clonotype: This may be a read error, as it is one base from a much larger clone. The chain recombines TRBV29-1 with TRBJ2-7; TRBD1 agrees at 9 bases. CDR3 size: 14 residues. Germline V gives CDR1 SQVTM, CDR2 ANQGSEA. The J segment lost 8 bases and the V segment lost 5 bases, leaving 13 bases of the junction unmatched. This chain's CDR3 is CSVSPGQGLHKQYF. The CDR3 DNA reads as TGCAGCGTTTCTCCGGGACAGGGTCTCCACAAGCAGTACTTC.

This clonotype was detected ten times or more. This rearrangement joins TRBV2 to TRBJ1-1; D remains unclear. CDR1 is SNHLY, CDR2 FYNNEI, per germline. This CDR3 is built from 10 residues. The V end lost 6 bases, the J end lost 11 bases, and 10 bases lay between the germline ends. Written as DNA, the CDR3 is TGTGCCAGCAGCTGGGGAGATGCTTTCTTT. Amino acid sequence: CASSWGDAFF.

The table lists this clonotype with many counts. The V call is TRBV9, the J call TRBJ1-1; possibly TRBD1 for D (5 bases). CDR1 and CDR2 from the germline V gene are SGDLS and YYNGEE. The V and J ends lost 4 bases and 0 bases respectively, with 10 bases between them. This CDR3 comprises 14 residues. DNA for the CDR3: TGTGCCAGCAGCCCCGGGGCTTTGAACACTGAAGCTTTCTTT. It translates to CASSPGALNTEAFF.

This clonotype has a handful of counts. The rearrangement uses TRBV6-1 and TRBJ2-4; TRBD1 matches at 7 bases. Germline-derived CDR1 and CDR2 are MNHNS and SASEGT. This CDR3 has 15 amino acids. The ends lost 1 base at V and 7 bases at J; junction bases unmatched: 7. For the CDR3, the DNA is TGTGCCAGCAGTGAAGAAGAAGGGGGCGCGAACATTCAGTACTTC. Translated, it gives CASSEEEGGANIQYF.

CDR3 in DNA: TGTGCCACCAGAGTCGCTAGCGATAATGAGCAGTTCTTC. Its translation is CATRVASDNEQFF. The rearrangement uses TRBV4-2 and TRBJ2-1, with D tentatively TRBD2 (6 bases). V dropped 10 bases and J dropped 7 bases, with 17 bases sitting between them. CDR3 length equals 13 residues. Germline CDR1 and CDR2: LGHNA and YNFKEQ.

This clonotype was found many times. The V call is TRBV12-3 or TRBV12-4, the J call TRBJ2-3; TRBD2 might be the D (5 bases). V gave up 7 bases and J gave up 2 bases, with 22 bases separating them. The CDR3 consists of 17 residues. CDR3 sequence: CASTSLFSGMSTDTQYF. In DNA, the CDR3 is TGTGCCAGCACCTCCCTTTTTTCGGGAATGTCCACAGATACGCAGTATTTT.

Ten or more counts support this clonotype. The chain recombines TRBV7-2 with TRBJ2-4; no firm D call. Germline V CDR1 and CDR2: SGHTA, FQGNSA. Trimming removed 1 base from V and 8 bases from J, with 9 bases in between. The CDR3 consists of 13 residues. DNA for the CDR3: TGTGCCAGCAGCTTAGGGGTTAGGGACATTCAGTACTTC. This gives the protein CASSLGVRDIQYF. The complete variable domain, with remaining parts taken from reference TRBV7-2 and TRBJ2-4, reads GAGVSQSPSNKVTEKGKDVELRCDPISGHTALYWYRQSLGQGLEFLIYFQGNSAPDKSGLPSDRFSAERTGGSVSTLTIQRTQQEDSAVYLCASSLGVRDIQYFGAGTRLSVL.

This clonotype has ten or more counts. The V gene is TRBV12-3 or TRBV12-4, the J gene TRBJ1-5; D gene uncertain. There are 16 residues in the CDR3. The ends were cut back, 5 bases at V and 5 bases at J, with 19 bases in the middle. CDR3 DNA: TGTGCCAGCAGTCCTCTCCCGGTGGGCGTAGATCAGCCCCAGCATTTT. Protein product: CASSPLPVGVDQPQHF.

Ten or more counts support this clonotype. This chain connects TRBV28 to TRBJ1-4, with D maybe TRBD1 (5 bases). The CDR3 totals 15 residues. Germline assignment: CDR1 MDHEN and CDR2 SYDVKM. V shed 7 bases and J shed 0 bases, with 12 bases lying between them. The chain's CDR3 is CASKWGSATNEKLFF. DNA for the CDR3: TGTGCCAGCAAGTGGGGGTCTGCAACTAATGAAAAACTGTTTTTT.

This clonotype was observed at least ten times. The rearrangement joins TRBV3-1 to TRBJ2-7, with 8 nucleotides matching TRBD1. V lost 4 bases to trimming and J lost 1 base; unmatched junction nucleotides: 0. The CDR3 is made up of 13 amino acids. CDR1 and CDR2 from the germline V gene are LGHDT and YNNKEL (reference sequence). CDR3 region: CASSRDRSYEQYF. The CDR3, as DNA: TGTGCCAGCAGCCGGGACAGGTCCTACGAGCAGTACTTC.

This clonotype was detected many times. The chain recombines TRBV5-6 with TRBJ2-7; no definite D call. V shed 6 bases and J shed 3 bases, with 16 bases lying between them. The CDR3 has 14 amino acids. From germline, CDR1 is SGHDT and CDR2 YYEEEE. The CDR3 DNA is TGTGCCAGCACCACCCAGGCGAATCGCTACGAGCAGTACTTC. Translating gives CASTTQANRYEQYF.

Of note for this clonotype: A much larger clone lies a single base off, so this may be a read error. Because it lacks the conserved phenylalanine or tryptophan at the end, this CDR3 is likely a read error. The genes are TRBV20-1 and TRBJ2-1; tentatively, D is TRBD1 (6 bases). Germline values: CDR1 DFQATT, CDR2 SNEGSKA (reference sequence). The CDR3 runs 15 residues. V shed 5 bases and J shed 5 bases, with 19 bases lying between them. CDR3: CSALQSGEVNNEQFL. CDR3 sequence (DNA): TGCAGTGCTCTCCAGTCAGGGGAAGTAAACAATGAGCAGTTCCTC.

V and J are TRBV19 and TRBJ1-5; D is uncertain. The germline V and J ends were trimmed by 10 bases and 3 bases, with 19 bases remaining between them. CDR1 LNHDA and CDR2 SQIVND come from the germline V gene (reference sequence). The CDR3 has 15 residues. The CDR3 is CATLNVSGNNQPQHF. The CDR3, as DNA: TGTGCCACTCTCAACGTTAGCGGGAACAATCAGCCCCAGCATTTT.